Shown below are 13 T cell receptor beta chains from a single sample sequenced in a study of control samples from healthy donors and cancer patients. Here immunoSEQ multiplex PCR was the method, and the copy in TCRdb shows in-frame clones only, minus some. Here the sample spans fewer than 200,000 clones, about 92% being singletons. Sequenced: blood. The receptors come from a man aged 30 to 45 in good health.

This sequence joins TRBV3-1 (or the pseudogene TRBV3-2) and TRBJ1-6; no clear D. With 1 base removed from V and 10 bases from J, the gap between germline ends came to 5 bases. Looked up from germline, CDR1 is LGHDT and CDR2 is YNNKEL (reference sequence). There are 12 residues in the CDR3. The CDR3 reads CASSQGLSPLHF. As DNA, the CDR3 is TGTGCCAGCAGCCAAGGCCTATCACCCCTCCACTTT.

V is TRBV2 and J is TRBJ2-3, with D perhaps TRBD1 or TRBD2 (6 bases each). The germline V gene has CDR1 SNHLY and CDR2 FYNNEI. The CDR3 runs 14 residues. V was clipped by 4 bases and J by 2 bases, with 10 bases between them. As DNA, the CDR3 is TGTGCCAGCAGTGGAGGGGGGTCCACAGATACGCAGTATTTT. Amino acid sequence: CASSGGGSTDTQYF. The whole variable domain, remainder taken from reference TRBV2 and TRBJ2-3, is EPEVTQTPSHQVTQMGQEVILRCVPISNHLYFYWYRQILGQKVEFLVSFYNNEISEKSEIFDDQFSVERPDGSNFTLKIRSTKLEDSAMYFCASSGGGSTDTQYFGPGTRLTVL.

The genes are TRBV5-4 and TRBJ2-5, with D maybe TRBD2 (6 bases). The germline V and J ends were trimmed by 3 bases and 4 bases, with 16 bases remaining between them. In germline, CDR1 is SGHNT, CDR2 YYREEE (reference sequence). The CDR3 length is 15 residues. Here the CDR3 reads CASSSGFAGPETQYF. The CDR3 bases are TGTGCCAGCAGCTCAGGGTTCGCGGGACCAGAGACCCAGTACTTC.

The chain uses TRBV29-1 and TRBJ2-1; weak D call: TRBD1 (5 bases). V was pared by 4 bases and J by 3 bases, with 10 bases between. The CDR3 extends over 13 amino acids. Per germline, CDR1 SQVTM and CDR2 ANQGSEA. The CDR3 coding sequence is TGCAGCGTTGCGGACACCGACTACAATGAGCAGTTCTTC. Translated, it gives CSVADTDYNEQFF.

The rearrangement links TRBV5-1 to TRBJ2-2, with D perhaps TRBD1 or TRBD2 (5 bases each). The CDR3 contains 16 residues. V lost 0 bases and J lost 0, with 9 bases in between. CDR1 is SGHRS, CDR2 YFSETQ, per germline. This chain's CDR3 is CASSLALGANTGELFF. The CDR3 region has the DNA TGCGCCAGCAGCTTGGCCCTGGGGGCGAACACCGGGGAGCTGTTTTTT.

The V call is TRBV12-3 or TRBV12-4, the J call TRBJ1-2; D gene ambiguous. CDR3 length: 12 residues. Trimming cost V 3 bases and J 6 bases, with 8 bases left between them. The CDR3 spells CASSFYGDGYTF. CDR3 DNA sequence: TGTGCCAGCAGTTTTTATGGGGATGGCTACACCTTC.

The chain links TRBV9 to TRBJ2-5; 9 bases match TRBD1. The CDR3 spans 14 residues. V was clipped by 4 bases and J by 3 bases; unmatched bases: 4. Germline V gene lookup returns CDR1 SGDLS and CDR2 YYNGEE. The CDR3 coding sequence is TGTGCCAGCAGCTTGGGACAGGGTAAAGAGACCCAGTACTTC. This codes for CASSLGQGKETQYF.

CDR3 nucleotide sequence: TGTGCCAGCAGTCCGACAGGGCCCGGGGAGCTGTTTTTT. Its protein product is CASSPTGPGELFF. The chain recombines TRBV6-2 or TRBV6-3 with TRBJ2-2, with TRBD1 matching 7 bases. This CDR3 spans 13 amino acids. Per the germline V gene, CDR1 is MNHEY and CDR2 is SVGEGT. V gave up 5 bases and J gave up 6 bases; unmatched junction bases: 3.

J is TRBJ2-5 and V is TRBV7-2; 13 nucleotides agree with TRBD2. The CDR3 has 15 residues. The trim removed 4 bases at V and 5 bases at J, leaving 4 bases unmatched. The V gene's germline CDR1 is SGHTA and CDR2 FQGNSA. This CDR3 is CASSWGLAGPETQYF. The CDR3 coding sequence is TGTGCCAGCAGCTGGGGACTAGCGGGGCCCGAGACCCAGTACTTC.

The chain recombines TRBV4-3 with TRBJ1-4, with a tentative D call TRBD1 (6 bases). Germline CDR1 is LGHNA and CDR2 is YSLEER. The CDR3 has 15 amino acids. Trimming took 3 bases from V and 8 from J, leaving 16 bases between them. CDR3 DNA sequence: TGCGCCAGCAGCCAGGGGGGGCAGGGGACGGAAAAACTGTTTTTT. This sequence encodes CASSQGGQGTEKLFF.

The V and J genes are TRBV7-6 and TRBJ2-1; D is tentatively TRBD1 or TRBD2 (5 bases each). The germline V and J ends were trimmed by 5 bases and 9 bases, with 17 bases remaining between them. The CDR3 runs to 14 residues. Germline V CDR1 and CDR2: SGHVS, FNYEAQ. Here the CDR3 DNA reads TGTGCCAGCAGCCCCCAGGGTGCGGGCGGTGAGCAGTTCTTC. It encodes CASSPQGAGGEQFF.

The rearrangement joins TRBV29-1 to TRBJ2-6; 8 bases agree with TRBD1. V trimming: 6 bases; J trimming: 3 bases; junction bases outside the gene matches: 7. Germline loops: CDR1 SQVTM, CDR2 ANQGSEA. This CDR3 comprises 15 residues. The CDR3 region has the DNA TGCAGCGTCGGACAGGGAAAGAGTGGGGCCAACGTCCTGACTTTC. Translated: CSVGQGKSGANVLTF.

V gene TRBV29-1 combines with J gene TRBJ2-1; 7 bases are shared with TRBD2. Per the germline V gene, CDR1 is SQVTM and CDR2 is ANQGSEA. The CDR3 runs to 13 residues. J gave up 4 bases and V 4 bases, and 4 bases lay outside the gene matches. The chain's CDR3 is CSVGDYLYNEQFF. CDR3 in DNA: TGCAGCGTTGGGGACTACCTTTACAATGAGCAGTTCTTC.